These T cell receptor beta chains were read from a single sample in a study of PD-1 blockade in classical Hodgkin lymphoma. The protocol was immunoSEQ multiplex PCR, while the TCRdb copy is restricted to in-frame clones and leaves out a portion. Here the sample spans about 100,000 clones, around 89% being singletons. Sequenced here: peripheral blood mononuclear cells (PBMCs), sampled before the second cycle of nivolumab. The receptors were sampled from a human donor with classical Hodgkin lymphoma. The CDR3 runs from the conserved cysteine through the conserved F or W. D genes are given only for firm matches. The size field is filled for only some rows; it gives once, few, many or a size class.

V: TRBV4-1; J: TRBJ2-7; D: NA; size: NA; CDR3: CASSLGLSGSAYEQYF; DNA: TGCGCCAGCAGCCTGGGTCTATCGGGGTCGGCCTACGAGCAGTACTTC
V: TRBV29-1; J: TRBJ2-1; D: TRBD1; size: once; CDR3: CSVDGARDRAYNEQFF; DNA: TGCAGCGTTGATGGGGCCCGGGACAGGGCCTACAATGAGCAGTTCTTC
V: TRBV19; J: TRBJ2-1; D: TRBD1; size: NA; CDR3: CASSVTGVYNEQFF; DNA: TGTGCCAGTAGTGTGACAGGGGTTTACAATGAGCAGTTCTTC
V: TRBV10-3; J: TRBJ2-1; D: NA; size: NA; CDR3: CAISAGLNNEQFF; DNA: TGTGCCATCAGCGCTGGACTTAACAATGAGCAGTTCTTC
V: TRBV30; J: TRBJ2-3; D: NA; size: NA; CDR3: CAWSDGRSSATDTQYF; DNA: TGTGCCTGGAGTGACGGGCGGTCCTCAGCGACAGATACGCAGTATTTT
V: TRBV27; J: TRBJ1-1; D: NA; size: once; CDR3: CASSFTGQTEAFF; DNA: TGTGCCAGCAGTTTCACTGGCCAGACTGAAGCTTTCTTT
V: TRBV5-4; J: TRBJ1-1; D: NA; size: NA; CDR3: CASSLQGVTEAFF; DNA: TGTGCCAGCAGCTTACAGGGAGTCACTGAAGCTTTCTTT
V: TRBV29-1; J: TRBJ1-2; D: NA; size: NA; CDR3: CSVDSGPGYTF; DNA: TGCAGCGTTGATTCAGGGCCTGGCTACACCTTC
V: TRBV6-1; J: TRBJ1-5; D: NA; size: NA; CDR3: CASSDETPGHQPQHF; DNA: TGTGCCAGCAGTGACGAGACCCCTGGACATCAGCCCCAGCATTTT
V: TRBV6-6; J: TRBJ1-5; D: NA; size: NA; CDR3: CASQNRDSNQPQHF; DNA: TGTGCCAGCCAGAACAGGGATAGCAATCAGCCCCAGCATTTT
V: TRBV19; J: TRBJ1-2; D: NA; size: NA; CDR3: CASSWPGAYGYTF; DNA: TGTGCCAGTAGTTGGCCTGGGGCCTATGGCTACACCTTC
V: TRBV6-6; J: TRBJ1-2; D: NA; size: NA; CDR3: CASREGYGNYGYTF; DNA: TGTGCCAGCAGGGAGGGTTACGGAAACTATGGCTACACCTTC
V: TRBV11-2; J: TRBJ2-7; D: TRBD2; size: NA; CDR3: CASSLGFGREGYEQYF; DNA: TGTGCCAGCAGCTTAGGCTTTGGGCGGGAGGGCTACGAGCAGTACTTC
V: TRBV14; J: TRBJ1-1; D: NA; size: NA; CDR3: CASSLGWGNTEAFF; DNA: TGTGCCAGCAGCCTAGGGTGGGGGAACACTGAAGCTTTCTTT
V: TRBV6-5; J: TRBJ2-7; D: NA; size: NA; CDR3: CASSDLSESYEQYF; DNA: TGTGCCAGCAGTGATCTGTCTGAATCCTACGAGCAGTACTTC
V: TRBV19; J: TRBJ2-7; D: NA; size: NA; CDR3: CASSIGQFVYEQYF; DNA: TGTGCCAGTAGTATAGGTCAATTCGTCTACGAGCAGTACTTC
V: TRBV18; J: TRBJ2-7; D: NA; size: few; CDR3: CASSPSAYEQYF; DNA: TGTGCCAGCTCACCTTCAGCCTACGAGCAGTACTTC
V: TRBV7-9; J: TRBJ1-4; D: TRBD1; size: once; CDR3: CASSMGQGREKLFF; DNA: TGTGCCAGCAGCATGGGACAGGGCAGAGAAAAACTGTTTTTT
V: TRBV7-2; J: TRBJ2-6; D: NA; size: NA; CDR3: CASSLIGAGANVLTF; DNA: TGTGCCAGCAGCTTAATAGGGGCAGGGGCCAACGTCCTGACTTTC
V: TRBV5-4; J: TRBJ1-2; D: NA; size: NA; CDR3: CASSLGQEGYGYTF; DNA: TGTGCCAGCAGCTTGGGGCAGGAAGGCTATGGCTACACCTTC
V: TRBV19; J: TRBJ1-2; D: NA; size: NA; CDR3: CASSRGRDLWKTTVGYGYTF; DNA: TGTGCCAGTAGTAGAGGTCGGGACTTGTGGAAGACAACGGTGGGCTATGGCTACACCTTC
V: TRBV6-5; J: TRBJ2-5; D: TRBD2; size: NA; CDR3: CASSYQSGEISETQYF; DNA: TGTGCCAGCAGTTACCAGAGCGGGGAGATTTCAGAGACCCAGTACTTC
V: TRBV4-1; J: TRBJ2-7; D: NA; size: NA; CDR3: CASSQDFDGSNYEQYF; DNA: TGCGCCAGCAGCCAAGATTTCGACGGGTCGAACTACGAGCAGTACTTC
V: TRBV28; J: TRBJ1-2; D: TRBD1; size: NA; CDR3: CASTTDRALGYTF; DNA: TGTGCCAGCACCACGGACAGGGCATTGGGCTACACCTTC
V: TRBV6-5; J: TRBJ2-1; D: NA; size: NA; CDR3: CASTGTYNEQFF; DNA: TGTGCCAGCACCGGGACTTATAATGAGCAGTTCTTC
V: TRBV7-2; J: TRBJ1-3; D: NA; size: NA; CDR3: CASSARAGSGNTIYF; DNA: TGTGCCAGCAGCGCCCGGGCAGGTTCTGGAAACACCATATATTTT
V: TRBV15; J: TRBJ1-1; D: NA; size: NA; CDR3: CATSRDTGEAFF; DNA: TGTGCCACCAGCAGAGACACAGGTGAAGCTTTCTTT
V: TRBV5-1; J: TRBJ1-2; D: TRBD1; size: NA; CDR3: CASSLRDRGRGYYGYTF; DNA: TGCGCCAGCAGCTTGCGGGACAGGGGGCGCGGGTACTATGGCTACACCTTC
V: TRBV7-2; J: TRBJ2-2; D: NA; size: NA; CDR3: CASSLGTTTGELFF; DNA: TGTGCCAGCAGCTTAGGGACAACCACCGGGGAGCTGTTTTTT
V: TRBV29-1; J: TRBJ2-1; D: TRBD2; size: NA; CDR3: CSVESGAGGPRNEQFF; DNA: TGCAGCGTTGAATCTGGGGCGGGAGGGCCGAGAAATGAGCAGTTCTTC
V: TRBV2; J: TRBJ2-7; D: NA; size: NA; CDR3: CASSWEGGYEQYF; DNA: TGTGCCAGCAGCTGGGAAGGTGGCTACGAGCAGTACTTC
V: TRBV6-1; J: TRBJ1-2; D: NA; size: once; CDR3: CASSWGGGNYGYTF; DNA: TGTGCCAGCAGTTGGGGGGGCGGAAACTATGGCTACACCTTC
V: TRBV7-2; J: TRBJ2-7; D: TRBD2; size: NA; CDR3: CASSLVSRGALGYEQYF; DNA: TGTGCCAGCAGCTTAGTCTCGCGGGGGGCCCTCGGGTACGAGCAGTACTTC
V: TRBV6-5; J: TRBJ1-1; D: NA; size: NA; CDR3: CASSPDLTSPRAFF; DNA: TGTGCCAGCAGTCCAGACCTTACCTCTCCCCGAGCTTTCTTT
V: TRBV5-1; J: TRBJ1-1; D: NA; size: NA; CDR3: CASSLVGRGRDTEAFF; DNA: TGCGCCAGCAGCTTGGTGGGCAGGGGTCGTGACACTGAAGCTTTCTTT
V: TRBV4-3; J: TRBJ2-1; D: TRBD2; size: NA; CDR3: CASSPTSDPYNEQFF; DNA: TGCGCCAGCAGTCCGACTAGCGACCCGTACAATGAGCAGTTCTTC
V: TRBV11-2; J: TRBJ1-5; D: NA; size: NA; CDR3: CASSFSNQPQHF; DNA: TGTGCCAGCAGCTTCAGTAATCAGCCCCAGCATTTT
V: TRBV9; J: TRBJ1-2; D: TRBD1; size: NA; CDR3: CASSVEGQGHYGYTF; DNA: TGTGCCAGCAGCGTAGAGGGACAGGGTCACTATGGCTACACCTTC
V: TRBV11-3; J: TRBJ2-3; D: TRBD2; size: NA; CDR3: CASSFGGNTDTQYF; DNA: TGTGCCAGCAGCTTCGGGGGGAACACAGATACGCAGTATTTT
V: TRBV7-2; J: TRBJ1-1; D: NA; size: NA; CDR3: CASSFHSHSMNTEAFF; DNA: TGTGCCAGCAGCTTTCATTCGCACAGCATGAACACTGAAGCTTTCTTT
V: TRBV6-5; J: TRBJ2-3; D: NA; size: NA; CDR3: CASSPRTASTDTQYF; DNA: TGTGCCAGCAGCCCCCGGACGGCAAGCACAGATACGCAGTATTTT
V: TRBV19; J: TRBJ2-1; D: TRBD2; size: NA; CDR3: CASNSGSSYNEQFF; DNA: TGTGCCAGTAATAGCGGGAGCTCCTACAATGAGCAGTTCTTC
V: TRBV15; J: TRBJ2-5; D: NA; size: NA; CDR3: CATSVLRGSLGETQYF; DNA: TGTGCCACCAGTGTCCTAAGGGGAAGCCTAGGGGAGACCCAGTACTTC
V: TRBV19; J: TRBJ1-5; D: NA; size: NA; CDR3: CASMSWRGDISPQHF; DNA: TGTGCCAGTATGAGCTGGCGGGGCGACATCTCGCCCCAGCATTTT
V: TRBV4-3; J: TRBJ2-1; D: NA; size: NA; CDR3: CASSREVLTVNEQFF; DNA: TGCGCCAGCAGCCGAGAGGTGTTGACCGTCAATGAGCAGTTCTTC
V: TRBV5-1; J: TRBJ2-3; D: TRBD2; size: NA; CDR3: CASRDGRATSTDTQYF; DNA: TGCGCCAGCAGGGACGGGAGGGCCACCAGCACAGATACGCAGTATTTT
V: TRBV6-5; J: TRBJ1-1; D: TRBD1; size: NA; CDR3: CASRKTGKVNTEAFF; DNA: TGTGCCAGCAGAAAGACAGGGAAGGTAAACACTGAAGCTTTCTTT
V: TRBV28; J: TRBJ2-3; D: TRBD2; size: NA; CDR3: CASSPGTSGRAVSDTQYF; DNA: TGTGCCAGCAGTCCCGGGACTAGCGGGAGGGCGGTTTCAGATACGCAGTATTTT
V: TRBV6-1; J: TRBJ2-7; D: TRBD2; size: NA; CDR3: CASSEELWGRARSYEQYF; DNA: TGTGCCAGCAGTGAAGAACTTTGGGGGAGGGCCCGGTCCTACGAGCAGTACTTC
V: TRBV11-3; J: TRBJ2-1; D: NA; size: NA; CDR3: CASSSGRGVDEQFF; DNA: TGTGCCAGCAGCTCCGGCAGGGGGGTCGATGAGCAGTTCTTC
V: TRBV27; J: TRBJ1-3; D: NA; size: NA; CDR3: CASSKIQGSSGNTIYF; DNA: TGTGCCAGCAGTAAGATTCAGGGGAGCTCTGGAAACACCATATATTTT
V: TRBV10-3; J: TRBJ2-7; D: TRBD1; size: few; CDR3: CAISLQGIHEQYF; DNA: TGTGCCATCAGCCTACAGGGGATCCACGAGCAGTACTTC
V: TRBV5-1; J: TRBJ2-4; D: TRBD2; size: NA; CDR3: CASGGEGIQYF; DNA: TGCGCCAGCGGGGGGGAGGGCATTCAGTACTTC
V: TRBV27; J: TRBJ1-1; D: NA; size: NA; CDR3: CASRIVGLNTEAFF; DNA: TGTGCCAGCAGAATAGTTGGCCTCAACACTGAAGCTTTCTTT
V: TRBV19; J: TRBJ1-1; D: TRBD1; size: NA; CDR3: CASMALRQGRDTEAFF; DNA: TGTGCCAGTATGGCCCTACGACAGGGGCGCGACACTGAAGCTTTCTTT